Listed below are T cell receptor beta chains from one sample, sequenced in a study of tumor-infiltrating lymphocytes in oesophageal squamous cell carcinoma. Using its own MiXCR run on the PCR reads, TCRdb lists one record per CDR3 protein. The sample records almost 20,000 distinct CDR3 sequences, less than 50% being singletons. The material sequenced was blood. These receptors were taken from a male donor with esophageal squamous cell carcinoma. Each CDR3 is given without its conserved first and last residue. For some rows the clone size is stated as once, few or many, or as a class when expanded; others skip it.

V	size	J	CDR3
TRBV5-1	-	TRBJ2-6	ASSLEQVANVLT
TRBV7-3	large	TRBJ2-5	ASSLFGGSQETQY
TRBV6-1	many	TRBJ2-1	ASSSMGTSSNNEQF
TRBV7-6	-	TRBJ2-1	ASSWQVISYNEQF
TRBV27	once	-	ASSLSGSNEQF
TRBV30	once	TRBJ2-1	AWSPRAGGQF
TRBV27	few	TRBJ1-2	ASKGTGWDYGYT
TRBV11-2	-	TRBJ2-6	ASSLTTVSSGANVLT
TRBV12-3/TRBV12-4	-	TRBJ1-1	ASRTGFAMNTEAF
TRBV20-1	few	TRBJ1-5	SATSGREDQPQH
TRBV27	few	-	ASSSLSGKGPYNEQF
TRBV11-2	medium-sized	TRBJ2-4	ASSLFFLAASKNIQY
TRBV19	many	TRBJ1-4	ASTVDSFDSIATNEKLF
TRBV7-9	medium-sized	TRBJ2-5	ASSLAFRRSDNEQY
TRBV11-2	-	-	ASSYTGTHYNEQY
TRBV2	many	TRBJ2-3	ASSEEGTLSTDTQY
TRBV11-2	few	-	ASSLNAVAYEQY
TRBV19	many	TRBJ2-4	ASSIDLGTGKNIQY